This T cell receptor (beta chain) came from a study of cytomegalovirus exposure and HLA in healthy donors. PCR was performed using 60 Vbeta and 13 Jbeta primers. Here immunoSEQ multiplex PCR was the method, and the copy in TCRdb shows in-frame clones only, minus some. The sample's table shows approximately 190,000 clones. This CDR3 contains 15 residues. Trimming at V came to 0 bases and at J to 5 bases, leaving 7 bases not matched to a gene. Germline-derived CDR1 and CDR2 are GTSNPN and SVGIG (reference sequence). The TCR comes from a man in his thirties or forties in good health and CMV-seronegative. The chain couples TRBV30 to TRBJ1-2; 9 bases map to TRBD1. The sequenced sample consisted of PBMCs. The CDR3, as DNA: TGTGCCTGGAGTGTACGTGGACAGGGGCCGTATGGCTACACCTTC. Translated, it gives CAWSVRGQGPYGYTF. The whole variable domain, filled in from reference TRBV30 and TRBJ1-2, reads SQTIHQWPATLVQPVGSPLSLECTVEGTSNPNLYWYRQAAGRGLQLLFYSVGIGQISSEVPQNLSASRPQDRQFILSSKKLLLSDSGFYLCAWSVRGQGPYGYTFGSGTRLTVV.